This T cell receptor beta chain was profiled in a study of control samples from healthy donors and cancer patients. The method was immunoSEQ multiplex PCR; TCRdb's version includes in-frame clones alone and lacks a portion of them. The data show about 9,700 clones, roughly 88% seen once. The germline V and J ends were trimmed by 3 bases and 3 bases, with 17 bases remaining between them. Germline V gene sequence: CDR1 MDHEN, CDR2 SYDVKM. CDR3 length: 16 residues. The receptor was derived from a man aged 55-75 years with colorectal cancer. This rearrangement joins TRBV28 to TRBJ1-1; D remains unclear. Sequenced: PBMCs. The CDR3 DNA follows: TGTGCCAGCAGTTTGGCCCCAAGCAATTCGGACACTGAAGCTTTCTTT. Amino acids: CASSLAPSNSDTEAFF.